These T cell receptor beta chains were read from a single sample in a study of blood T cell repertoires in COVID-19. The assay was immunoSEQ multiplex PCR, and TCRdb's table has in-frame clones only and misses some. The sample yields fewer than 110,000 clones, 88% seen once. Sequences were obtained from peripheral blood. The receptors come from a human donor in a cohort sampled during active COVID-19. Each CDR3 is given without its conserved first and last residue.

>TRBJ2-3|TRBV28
VSSSGLASGDTQY
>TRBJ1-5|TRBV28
ASSTGRRARIQPQH
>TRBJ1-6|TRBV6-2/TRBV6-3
ASSSLGSSYNSPLH
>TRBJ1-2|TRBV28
ASSFLAESGYT
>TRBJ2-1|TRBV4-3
ASSQDKSGRAGEQF
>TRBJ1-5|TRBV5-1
ASRPGTAPGQPQH
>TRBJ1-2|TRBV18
ASSPRLGQGDGYT
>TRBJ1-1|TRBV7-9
ASSLLQGGGTEAF
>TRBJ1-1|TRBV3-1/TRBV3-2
ASSRSPSTEAF
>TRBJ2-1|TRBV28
ASSPKLNRARSYNEQF
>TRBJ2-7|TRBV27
ASSSVTGPYEQY
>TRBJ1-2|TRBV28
AGRTQGNYGYT
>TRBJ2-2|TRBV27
ASRPRQGLNTGELF
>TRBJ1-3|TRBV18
ASSAGTQY
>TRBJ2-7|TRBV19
ASSRGRSFSYEQY
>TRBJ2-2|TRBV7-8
ASSYLAGAYTGELF
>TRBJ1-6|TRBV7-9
ASSFAGGASPLH
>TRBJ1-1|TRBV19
ASSNSTIPLTGVDTEAF
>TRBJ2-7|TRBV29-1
SVPGRIYEQY
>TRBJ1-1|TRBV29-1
SVGARMGGTEAF
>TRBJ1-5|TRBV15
ATSNAGNRPQPQH
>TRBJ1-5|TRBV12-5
ASGLDRGGSASFENQPQH
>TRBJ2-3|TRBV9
ASSVETSPAGDTQY
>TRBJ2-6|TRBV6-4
ASSDFPRANVLT
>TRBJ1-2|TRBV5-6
ASSLSYGNYGYT
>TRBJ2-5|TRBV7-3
ASSLGGQGGETQY
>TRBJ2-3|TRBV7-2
ASSLGAGKDTQY
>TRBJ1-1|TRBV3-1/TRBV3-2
ASSQRTEAF
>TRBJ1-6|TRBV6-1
ASSEARGAGRNSPLH
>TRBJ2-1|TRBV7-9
ASLLADSYNEQF
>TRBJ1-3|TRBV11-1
ASSLGGSGNTIY
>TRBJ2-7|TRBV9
ASSLGLAGYEQY
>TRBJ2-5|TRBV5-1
ASSPRGSGMAGETQY
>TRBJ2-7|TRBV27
ASSFQQGPYEQY
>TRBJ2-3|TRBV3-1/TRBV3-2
ASSQMAGVADTQY
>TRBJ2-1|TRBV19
ASSPQAASSYNEQF
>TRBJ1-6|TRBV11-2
ASSPQGAALH
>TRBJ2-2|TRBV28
ASKSGTSGRLVSGELF
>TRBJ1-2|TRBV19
ASSREQGTYGYT
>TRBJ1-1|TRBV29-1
SVGDRGMNTEAF
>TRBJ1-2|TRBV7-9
ASSFQGARAGYT
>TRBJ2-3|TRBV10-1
ASSEQTTDTQY
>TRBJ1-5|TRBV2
ASRRDREQPQH
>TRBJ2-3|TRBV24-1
ATRDRGTAGGPADTQY
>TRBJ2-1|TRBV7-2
ASSNLAGGGNEQF
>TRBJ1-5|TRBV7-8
ASSEHRGRINQPQH
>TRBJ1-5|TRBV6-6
ASSYGERINQPQH
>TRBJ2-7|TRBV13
ASSPRGTGSYEQY
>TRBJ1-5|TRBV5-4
ASSLGGAGDQPQH
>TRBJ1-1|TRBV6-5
ASSSAPGQGATEAF
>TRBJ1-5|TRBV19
ASRPGQVYQPQH
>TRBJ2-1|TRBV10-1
ASSGGFSYNEQF
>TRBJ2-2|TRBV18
ASSEQGGLAVTGELF
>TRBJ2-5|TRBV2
ASSEARVGQGETQY
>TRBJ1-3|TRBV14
ASSPRLTNSGNTIY
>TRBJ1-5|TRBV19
ASSIGDSGNQPQH
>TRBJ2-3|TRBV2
ASSPTSGVGDTQY
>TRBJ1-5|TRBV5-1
ASSMGQGNQPQH
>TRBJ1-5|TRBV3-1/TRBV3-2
ASSHRGGNQPQH
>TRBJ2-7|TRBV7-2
ASSFPSRGPHEQY